These 27 T cell receptor beta chains were all obtained from the same sample, sequenced in a study of CD8 T cells in ankylosing spondylitis. One entry per CDR3 protein results from TCRdb running MiXCR on the 5' RACE reads. This repertoire shows fewer than 200,000 distinct CDR3 sequences, 15% to 20% found once; its top ten account for about 7.6%. Sample: blood, either unsorted or a sorted T cell fraction (not recorded which). The origin of the receptors is a male donor with ankylosing spondylitis or in good health (not recorded which).

The rearrangement joins TRBV28 to TRBJ2-5; D not certain. The CDR3 sequence is 14 residues long. V was pared by 5 bases and J by 2 bases, with 12 bases between. Germline values: CDR1 MDHEN, CDR2 SYDVKM. CDR3 DNA: TGTGCCAGCAGTCTCCCCGGACGACAAGAGACCCAGTACTTC. Translating gives CASSLPGRQETQYF.

This clonotype appeared a few times. V usage is TRBV29-1 and J usage is TRBJ1-5; 7 bases map to TRBD1. CDR1 and CDR2 (germline): SQVTM, ANQGSEA. CDR3 length: 14 amino acids. Trimming removed 5 bases from V and 0 bases from J; junction bases left unmatched: 4. CDR3 region: CSVSTGNSNQPQHF. Written as DNA, the CDR3 is TGCAGCGTTTCGACAGGGAATAGCAATCAGCCCCAGCATTTT.

CDR3 region: CASSFWGDTQYF. CDR3 bases: TGTGCCAGCAGTTTTTGGGGGGATACGCAGTATTTT. The V gene is TRBV12-3 or TRBV12-4, the J gene TRBJ2-3; perhaps D is TRBD1 or TRBD2 (5 bases each). The CDR3 sequence is 12 residues long. Trimming took 3 bases from V and 6 from J, leaving 7 bases between them.

This clonotype occurred a few times. The chain uses TRBV2 and TRBJ1-1; 7 nucleotides align to TRBD1. The trim removed 6 bases at V and 8 bases at J, leaving 6 bases unmatched. The CDR3 spans 12 residues. Germline CDR1 reads SNHLY; CDR2 reads FYNNEI. As DNA, the CDR3 is TGTGCCAGCAGCGCGGGACAGATAGAAGCTTTCTTT. This encodes CASSAGQIEAFF.

This clonotype was recorded many times. J is TRBJ1-1 and V is TRBV10-3; 8 bases are a match to TRBD1. The CDR3 consists of 11 residues. V lost 10 bases, J lost 7 bases, and 5 bases stayed unmatched. CDR1 and CDR2 from the germline V gene are ENHRY and SYGVKD. The CDR3 nucleotides read TGTGCCACCGGACAGGGACTTGAAGCTTTCTTT. Translated: CATGQGLEAFF.

This chain connects TRBV28 to TRBJ2-7; 9 positions agree with TRBD2. The CDR3 is 15 residues long. V shed 0 bases and J 7 bases; nucleotides not matched to a gene: 7. Germline loops: CDR1 MDHEN, CDR2 SYDVKM. CDR3 amino acids: CASSLWSSGTREQYF. CDR3 sequence (DNA): TGTGCCAGCAGTTTATGGTCTAGCGGGACCAGGGAGCAGTACTTC.

Ten or more counts support this clonotype. This chain joins TRBV29-1 and TRBJ1-1; possible D gene TRBD1, 5 bases. Germline V gene data show CDR1 as SQVTM and CDR2 as ANQGSEA. This CDR3 is 15 amino acids long. Deletions cut 3 bases from V and 3 bases from J, with 17 bases between. CDR3 coding DNA: TGCAGCGTTGACCAACGGGGGGGTTGGGACACTGAAGCTTTCTTT. Its protein is CSVDQRGGWDTEAFF.

This chain joins TRBV24-1 and TRBJ2-1, with 13 bases that match TRBD2. Per germline, CDR1 KGHDR and CDR2 SFDVKD. Trimming removed 4 bases from V and 8 bases from J; junction bases left unmatched: 7. This CDR3 has 16 residues. CDR3 loop: CATSDQNGLAGDEQFF. CDR3 in DNA: TGTGCCACCAGTGACCAAAATGGACTAGCGGGAGATGAGCAGTTCTTC.

There are many counts of this clonotype. V gene TRBV5-1 combines with J gene TRBJ2-1; TRBD1 matches at 9 bases. The CDR3 has 16 residues. V lost 4 bases to trimming and J lost 5 bases; unmatched junction nucleotides: 10. From germline, CDR1 is SGHRS and CDR2 YFSETQ. CDR3 in amino acids: CASSAWDRVMNNEQFF. CDR3 nucleotide sequence: TGCGCCAGCAGCGCTTGGGACAGGGTAATGAACAATGAGCAGTTCTTC. The full variable domain, in which reference TRBV5-1 and TRBJ2-1 provide the parts outside the CDR3, is KAGVTQTPRYLIKTRGQQVTLSCSPISGHRSVSWYQQTPGQGLQFLFEYFSETQRNKGNFPGRFSGRQFSNSRSEMNVSTLELGDSALYLCASSAWDRVMNNEQFFGPGTRLTVL.

This clonotype was counted at least ten times. The chain uses TRBV5-1 and TRBJ2-5; no clear D. The CDR3 sequence is 12 residues long. Trimming removed 0 bases from V and 7 bases from J, with 7 bases in between. Germline V gene sequence: CDR1 SGHRS, CDR2 YFSETQ. CDR3 region: CASSLESRTQYF. The CDR3 bases are TGCGCCAGCAGCTTGGAAAGTCGGACCCAGTACTTC.

The table lists this clonotype with a few counts. The V and J genes are TRBV11-3 and TRBJ2-1; 11 bases fit TRBD1. Looked up from germline, CDR1 is SGHNT and CDR2 is YENEEA. With V trimmed by 5 bases and J by 5 bases, 11 bases remained unmatched. The CDR3 contains 17 residues. CDR3 loop: CASSGRPPGQGDNEQFF. The CDR3 bases are TGTGCCAGCAGCGGGAGGCCGCCGGGACAGGGGGACAATGAGCAGTTCTTC.

The V and J genes are TRBV20-1 and TRBJ2-3, with D perhaps matching TRBD1 or TRBD2 (6 bases each). V was clipped by 2 bases and J by 10 bases, with 16 bases between them. The CDR3 contains 13 residues. Germline CDR1 reads DFQATT; CDR2 reads SNEGSKA (reference sequence). The chain's CDR3 is CSARKGGGTAQYF. The CDR3 bases are TGCAGTGCTAGAAAAGGAGGGGGGACGGCGCAGTATTTT.

This clonotype was counted many times. The CDR3 DNA reads TGCGCCAGCAGCCTCGCACTAGCGGGGACCGGGGAGCTGTTTTTT. This codes for CASSLALAGTGELFF. V is TRBV5-1 and J is TRBJ2-2; 10 nucleotides agree with TRBD2. Germline assignment: CDR1 SGHRS and CDR2 YFSETQ. Trimming at V came to 4 bases and at J to 5 bases, leaving 5 bases not matched to a gene. The length of the CDR3 is 15 residues.

This clonotype was found many times. The genes are TRBV12-3 or TRBV12-4 and TRBJ2-7; D unclear. The CDR3 spans 13 residues. Trimming stripped 6 bases from V and 0 bases from J, with 9 bases between. The CDR3 nucleotides read TGTGCCAGCAGCGATGGGTCCTCCTACGAGCAGTACTTC. Amino acid sequence: CASSDGSSYEQYF.

This clonotype was picked up a small number of times. The rearrangement uses TRBV5-1 and TRBJ1-1; 9 bases are a match to TRBD1. Trimming took 7 bases from V and 3 from J; bases not matched to a gene: 10. This CDR3 has 15 residues. The germline CDR1 and CDR2 sequences are SGHRS and YFSETQ. The CDR3 region has the DNA TGCGCCAGCCGGGACAGGGCGGGGTTGGACACTGAAGCTTTCTTT. This gives the protein CASRDRAGLDTEAFF. The whole variable domain, filled in from reference TRBV5-1 and TRBJ1-1, reads KAGVTQTPRYLIKTRGQQVTLSCSPISGHRSVSWYQQTPGQGLQFLFEYFSETQRNKGNFPGRFSGRQFSNSRSEMNVSTLELGDSALYLCASRDRAGLDTEAFFGQGTRLTVV.

This clonotype is a singleton in its sample. The chain combines TRBV28 with TRBJ1-2; D is undetermined. CDR1 MDHEN and CDR2 SYDVKM come from the germline V gene. V lost 4 bases and J 8 bases, leaving 8 bases between the germline ends. This CDR3 spans 11 amino acids. The CDR3 sequence is CASSSAYGYTF. DNA of the CDR3: TGTGCCAGCAGTTCAGCGTACGGCTACACCTTC.

A word on this clonotype: The junction and the germline gene differ at one end; a read error may be behind it. The V call is TRBV27, the J call TRBJ1-6; D ambiguous. Germline CDR1 is MNHEY and CDR2 is SMNVEV (reference sequence). The CDR3 has 17 amino acids. The CDR3 spells CANSLHDRSSYNSPLHF. In nucleotides, the CDR3 is TGTGCCAACAGTTTACACGACCGGAGCTCCTATAATTCACCCCTCCACTTT.

This clonotype has ten or more counts. This chain connects TRBV27 to TRBJ2-7; TRBD1 agrees at 9 bases. This CDR3 spans 14 amino acids. Losses at the gene ends were 6 bases for V and 2 bases for J; bases not matched to a gene: 5. Germline V gene data show CDR1 as MNHEY and CDR2 as SMNVEV (reference sequence). The CDR3 DNA sequence: TGTGCCAGCAGGCTAGGACAGGGGACCTACGAGCAGTACTTC. It encodes CASRLGQGTYEQYF.

Notes on this clonotype: Possible read error: a much larger clone is one base away. This chain connects TRBV3-1 to TRBJ1-3; D gene uncertain. This CDR3 is 17 amino acids long. Germline-derived CDR1 and CDR2 are LGHDT and YNNKEL (reference sequence). CDR3 bases: TGTGCCACCAGCCAAGATTACTCGAGGGCCCCGTGGGACACCATATATTTT. It is translated as CATSQDYSRAPWDTIYF.

The V and J genes are TRBV7-2 and TRBJ2-1, with 11 bases matching TRBD2. Germline-derived CDR1 and CDR2 are SGHTA and FQGNSA. With V trimmed by 1 base and J by 9 bases, 2 bases remained unmatched. The CDR3 spans 14 residues. The CDR3 here is CASSLVGLAVEQFF. The CDR3 DNA sequence: TGTGCCAGCAGCTTAGTGGGACTAGCGGTTGAGCAGTTCTTC.

This clonotype appeared many times. The chain is built from TRBV5-6 and TRBJ2-2, with TRBD2 as a possible D gene (5 bases). This CDR3 contains 13 residues. Trimming cost V 2 bases and J 14 bases, with 16 bases left between them. CDR1 and CDR2 from the germline V gene are SGHDT and YYEEEE. The CDR3, as DNA: TGTGCCAGCAGCTTCGTCTCGGCCCGGGGACTGTTTTTT. The encoded protein is CASSFVSARGLFF.

V and J are TRBV6-5 and TRBJ1-3; D not resolved. This CDR3 comprises 15 residues. CDR1 and CDR2 (germline): MNHEY, SVGAGI. Trimming removed 2 bases at V and 7 bases at J, with 15 bases between. CDR3 sequence (DNA): TGTGCCAGCAGTTACACCCGAGATCCTGAGAACACCATATATTTT. This gives the protein CASSYTRDPENTIYF.

Ten or more counts support this clonotype. The CDR3 nucleotides read TGTGCCAGCAGTGAAGGACAGGGGGCTGCTCGTGATACGCAGTATTTT. This translates into CASSEGQGAARDTQYF. The chain couples TRBV2 to TRBJ2-3; 10 bases are shared with TRBD1. The CDR3 is 16 residues long. CDR1 is SNHLY, CDR2 FYNNEI, per germline. After removal of 1 base from V and 6 bases from J, the junction contained 7 bases not matched to a gene.

This clonotype was counted at least ten times. The gene calls are TRBV20-1 and TRBJ2-7; 9 bases map to TRBD2. After removal of 6 bases from V and 0 bases from J, the junction contained 6 bases not matched to a gene. CDR1 is DFQATT and CDR2 is SNEGSKA in the germline V gene (reference sequence). CDR3 length equals 14 residues. CDR3 nucleotides: TGCAGTGCGGAACCTAGCGGGAACTCCTACGAGCAGTACTTC. The encoded protein is CSAEPSGNSYEQYF.

This clonotype was recorded a few times. CDR3 bases: TGTGCCAGCAGTTCGCCAAACAGGGGCAATCAGCCCCAGCATTTT. It codes for CASSSPNRGNQPQHF. This rearrangement joins TRBV28 to TRBJ1-5; weak D call: TRBD1 (6 bases). V lost 4 bases and J lost 2, with 12 bases in between. CDR1 and CDR2 from the germline V gene are MDHEN and SYDVKM. CDR3 length equals 15 residues.

The rearrangement uses TRBV28 and TRBJ2-7; possibly TRBD1 or TRBD2 for D (5 bases each). The CDR3 has 12 amino acids. Trimming pared 8 bases from V and 2 bases from J, leaving 10 bases between. CDR1 is MDHEN, CDR2 SYDVKM, per germline. The CDR3 nucleotides read TGTGCCAGCGGGGACCCTGCCTACGAGCAGTACTTC. The encoded protein is CASGDPAYEQYF.

J is TRBJ2-1 and V is TRBV21-1; TRBD1, the D gene given by the table, was not confirmed from the DNA. TRBV21-1 is a listed pseudogene. The CDR3 extends over 13 amino acids. The CDR3 region is CASNPERVNEQFF. CDR3 DNA sequence: TGTGCCAGCAACCCGGAGAGGGTAAATGAGCAGTTCTTC.